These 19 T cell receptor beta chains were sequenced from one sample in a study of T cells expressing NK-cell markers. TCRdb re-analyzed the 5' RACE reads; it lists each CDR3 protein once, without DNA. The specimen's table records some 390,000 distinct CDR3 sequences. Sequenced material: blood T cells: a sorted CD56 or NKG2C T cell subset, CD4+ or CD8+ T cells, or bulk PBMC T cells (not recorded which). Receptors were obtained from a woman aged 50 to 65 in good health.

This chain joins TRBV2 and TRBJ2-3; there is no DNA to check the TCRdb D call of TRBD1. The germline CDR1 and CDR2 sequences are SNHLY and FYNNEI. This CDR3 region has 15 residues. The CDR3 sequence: CASIGAASSTDTQYF. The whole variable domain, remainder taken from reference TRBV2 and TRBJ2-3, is EPEVTQTPSHQVTQMGQEVILRCVPISNHLYFYWYRQILGQKVEFLVSFYNNEISEKSEIFDDQFSVERPDGSNFTLKIRSTKLEDSAMYFCASIGAASSTDTQYFGPGTRLTVL.

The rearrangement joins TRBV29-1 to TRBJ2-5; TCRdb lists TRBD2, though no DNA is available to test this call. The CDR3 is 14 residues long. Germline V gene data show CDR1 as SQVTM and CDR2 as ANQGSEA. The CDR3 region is CSVDGGREQETQYF. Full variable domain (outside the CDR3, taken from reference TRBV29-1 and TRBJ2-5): SAVISQKPSRDICQRGTSLTIQCQVDSQVTMMFWYRQQPGQSLTLIATANQGSEATYESGFVIDKFPISRPNLTFSTLTVSNMSPEDSSIYLCSVDGGREQETQYFGPGTRLLVL.

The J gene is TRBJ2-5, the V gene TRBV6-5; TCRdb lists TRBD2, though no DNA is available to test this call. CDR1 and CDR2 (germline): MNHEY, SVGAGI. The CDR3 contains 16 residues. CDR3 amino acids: CASSYLRAGDQETQYF.

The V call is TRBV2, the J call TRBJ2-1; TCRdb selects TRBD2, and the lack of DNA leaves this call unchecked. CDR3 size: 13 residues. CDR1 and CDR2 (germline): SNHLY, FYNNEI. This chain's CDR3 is CARGTGTSGPQFF.

The CDR3 sequence: CASSIVGEGDEQYF. V usage is TRBV19 and J usage is TRBJ2-7; absent DNA, TCRdb's TRBD1 call cannot be checked. The CDR3 has 14 amino acids. Germline V gene sequence: CDR1 LNHDA, CDR2 SQIVND (reference sequence).

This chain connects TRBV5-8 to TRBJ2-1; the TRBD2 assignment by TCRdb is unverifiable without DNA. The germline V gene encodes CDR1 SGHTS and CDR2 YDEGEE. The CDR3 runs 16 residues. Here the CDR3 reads CASSLRTSGNYNEQFF.

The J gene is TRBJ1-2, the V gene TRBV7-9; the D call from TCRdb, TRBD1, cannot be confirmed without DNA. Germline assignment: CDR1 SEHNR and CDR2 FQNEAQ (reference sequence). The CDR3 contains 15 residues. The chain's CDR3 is CASSLSLGPSYGYTF.

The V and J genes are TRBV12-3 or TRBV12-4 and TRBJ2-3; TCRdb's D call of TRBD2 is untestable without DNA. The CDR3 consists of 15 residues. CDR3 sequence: CASSLTAGYTDTQYF.

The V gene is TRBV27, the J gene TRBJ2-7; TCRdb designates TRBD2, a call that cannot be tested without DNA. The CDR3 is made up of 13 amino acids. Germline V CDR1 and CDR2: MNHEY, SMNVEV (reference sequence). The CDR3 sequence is CASSRVFGYEQYF.

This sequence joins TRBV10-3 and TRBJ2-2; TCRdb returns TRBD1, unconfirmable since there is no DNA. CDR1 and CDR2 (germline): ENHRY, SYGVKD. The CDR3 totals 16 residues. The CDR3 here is CAISVGLGQNTGELFF.

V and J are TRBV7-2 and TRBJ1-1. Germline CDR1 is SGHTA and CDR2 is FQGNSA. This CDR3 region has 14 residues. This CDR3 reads CASSLKWGGTEAFF.

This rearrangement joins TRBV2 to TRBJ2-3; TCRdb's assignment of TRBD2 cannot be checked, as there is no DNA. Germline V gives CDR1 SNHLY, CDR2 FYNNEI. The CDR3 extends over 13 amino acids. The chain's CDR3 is CASGAAGGKTQYF.

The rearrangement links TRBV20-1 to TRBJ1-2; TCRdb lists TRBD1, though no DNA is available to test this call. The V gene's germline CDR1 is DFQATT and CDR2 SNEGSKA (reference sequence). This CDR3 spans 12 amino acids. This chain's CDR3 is CSAQRGELGYTF.

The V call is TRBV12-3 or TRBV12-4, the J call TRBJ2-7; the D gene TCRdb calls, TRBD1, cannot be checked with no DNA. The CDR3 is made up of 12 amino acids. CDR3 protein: CASSPVEGEQYF.

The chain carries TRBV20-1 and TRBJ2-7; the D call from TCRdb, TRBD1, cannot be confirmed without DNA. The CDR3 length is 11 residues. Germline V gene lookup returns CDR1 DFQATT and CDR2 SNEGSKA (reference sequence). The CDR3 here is CSAPFGEREYF.

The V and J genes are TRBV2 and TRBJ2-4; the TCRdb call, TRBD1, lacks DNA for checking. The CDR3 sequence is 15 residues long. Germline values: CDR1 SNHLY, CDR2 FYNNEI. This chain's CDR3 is CASSDDSLAKNIQYF.

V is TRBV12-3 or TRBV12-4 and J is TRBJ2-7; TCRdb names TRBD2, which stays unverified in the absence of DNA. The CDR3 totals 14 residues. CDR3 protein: CASTPGLAGSEQYF.

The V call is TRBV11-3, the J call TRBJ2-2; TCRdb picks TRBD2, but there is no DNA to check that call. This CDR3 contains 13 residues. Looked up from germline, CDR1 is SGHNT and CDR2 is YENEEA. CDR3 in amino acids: CASRLGLTGELFF.

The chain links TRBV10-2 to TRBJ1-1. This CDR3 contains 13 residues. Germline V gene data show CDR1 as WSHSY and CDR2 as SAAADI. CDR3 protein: CASSDTAEREAFF.